A single sample is the source of the 17 T cell receptor beta chains below, sequenced in a study of cytomegalovirus exposure and HLA in healthy donors. Researchers ran the PCR with 60 Vbeta and 13 Jbeta primers. Produced via immunoSEQ multiplex PCR; TCRdb's table is partial and in-frame only. The sample includes roughly 120,000 clones, approximately 81% of them seen just once. Sequencing was performed on PBMCs. These TCRs come from a woman younger than 45 in good health and CMV-seronegative.

J is TRBJ1-6 and V is TRBV19; D might be TRBD1 (6 bases). V lost 3 bases to trimming and J lost 7 bases, with 22 bases between them. The CDR3 length is 18 residues. The germline CDR1 and CDR2 sequences are LNHDA and SQIVND (reference sequence). This chain's CDR3 is CASSMAGAARSGNSPLHF. The DNA of the CDR3 is TGTGCCAGTAGTATGGCGGGGGCAGCCCGATCGGGGAATTCACCCCTCCACTTT.

V is TRBV18 and J is TRBJ2-1; D is unresolved. The CDR3 length is 14 residues. From germline, CDR1 is KGHSH and CDR2 LQKENI. The V gene lost 0 bases and the J gene lost 8 bases, with 11 bases spanning the gap. This chain's CDR3 is CASSPPGQYYEQFF. The CDR3 DNA reads TGTGCCAGCTCACCACCTGGGCAGTACTATGAGCAGTTCTTC.

The chain combines TRBV18 with TRBJ2-2; D might be TRBD2 (5 bases). The ends were cut back, 2 bases at V and 5 bases at J, with 9 bases in the middle. Germline CDR1 is KGHSH and CDR2 is LQKENI. CDR3 size: 14 residues. The CDR3 coding sequence is TGTGCCAGCTCACCAAGGACGGGAACCGGGGAGCTGTTTTTT. Translating it yields CASSPRTGTGELFF. Supplemented by reference TRBV18 and TRBJ2-2, the full variable domain reads NAGVMQNPRHLVRRRGQEARLRCSPMKGHSHVYWYRQLPEEGLKFMVYLQKENIIDESGMPKERFSAEFPKEGPSILRIQQVVRGDSAAYFCASSPRTGTGELFFGEGSRLTVL.

The chain joins TRBV6-1 to TRBJ2-3, with TRBD1 matching 7 bases. Germline values: CDR1 MNHNS, CDR2 SASEGT. CDR3 length equals 15 residues. V lost 6 bases and J lost 3; bases outside the gene matches: 9. CDR3 nucleotides: TGTGCCAGCAGCCAAGCAGGGGGATGGACAGATACGCAGTATTTT. Translated: CASSQAGGWTDTQYF.

This chain joins TRBV7-2 and TRBJ2-7; 14 positions agree with TRBD2. With V trimmed by 5 bases and J by 5 bases, 8 bases remained unmatched. Germline CDR1 SGHTA, CDR2 FQGNSA. This CDR3 is built from 16 residues. CDR3 coding DNA: TGTGCCAGCAGCCCGACTAGCGGGAGGGCGACCGACGAGCAGTACTTC. It is translated as CASSPTSGRATDEQYF.

The rearrangement uses TRBV4-3 and TRBJ1-1; D uncertain. Germline-derived CDR1 and CDR2 are LGHNA and YSLEER. This CDR3 contains 14 residues. V lost 0 bases and J lost 3, with 8 bases in between. CDR3 amino acids: CASSQESMDTEAFF. Written as DNA, the CDR3 is TGCGCCAGCAGCCAAGAGAGCATGGACACTGAAGCTTTCTTT.

The gene calls are TRBV2 and TRBJ2-1; the match to TRBD2 covers 10 bases. The ends lost 6 bases at V and 5 bases at J; junction bases unmatched: 7. The V gene's germline CDR1 is SNHLY and CDR2 FYNNEI. The CDR3 is made up of 15 amino acids. CDR3: CASRYTSGVNNEQFF. DNA of the CDR3: TGTGCCAGCAGGTACACTAGCGGGGTCAACAATGAGCAGTTCTTC.

J is TRBJ2-7 and V is TRBV27; 10 nucleotides match TRBD1. Germline CDR1 is MNHEY and CDR2 is SMNVEV (reference sequence). This CDR3 has 15 residues. V gave up 8 bases and J gave up 3 bases; unmatched junction bases: 10. The CDR3 DNA reads as TGTGCCAGCCGAGAAGACAGGGGGCCGTTCTACGAGCAGTACTTC. It codes for CASREDRGPFYEQYF.

The V gene is TRBV5-1, the J gene TRBJ1-1, with 11 bases lining up with TRBD1. The CDR3 contains 17 residues. Germline V CDR1 and CDR2: SGHRS, YFSETQ. Germline trimming cut 5 bases from V and 3 bases from J; bases unmatched to any gene: 12. The CDR3 loop reads CASRVWTGGAGHTEAFF. The CDR3 bases are TGCGCCAGCAGAGTATGGACAGGGGGCGCTGGGCACACTGAAGCTTTCTTT.

V gene TRBV6-1 combines with J gene TRBJ2-7, with TRBD2 as a possible D gene (5 bases). The CDR3 has 12 residues. Germline CDR1 MNHNS, CDR2 SASEGT. V was clipped by 6 bases and J by 7 bases, with 13 bases between them. This chain's CDR3 is CASRAGVREQYF. DNA for the CDR3: TGTGCCAGCAGGGCCGGGGTGAGGGAGCAGTACTTC.

V and J are TRBV6-1 and TRBJ2-1, with no clear D. This CDR3 spans 15 amino acids. Trimming shortened V by 3 bases and J by 1 base, and 10 bases separated the two germline ends. Germline V gives CDR1 MNHNS, CDR2 SASEGT. CDR3 loop: CASSESPQSYNEQFF. The DNA of the CDR3 is TGTGCCAGCAGTGAGAGCCCACAGTCCTACAATGAGCAGTTCTTC.

V is TRBV7-9 and J is TRBJ2-5; 7 positions agree with TRBD2. This CDR3 region has 15 residues. Germline V CDR1 and CDR2: SEHNR, FQNEAQ (reference sequence). V gave up 2 bases and J gave up 2 bases; unmatched junction bases: 5. The CDR3 nucleotides are TGTGCCAGCAGCTTACCGGGGCGGGGGCAAGAGACCCAGTACTTC. This codes for CASSLPGRGQETQYF.

This rearrangement joins TRBV14 to TRBJ2-1, with 12 bases that match TRBD2. Looked up from germline, CDR1 is SGHDN and CDR2 is FVKESK. V lost 0 bases and J lost 15; bases outside the gene matches: 9. The CDR3 length is 15 residues. CDR3 sequence reads: CASSQDKLAGGIRFF. CDR3 nucleotides: TGTGCCAGCAGCCAAGATAAACTAGCGGGAGGTATTCGGTTCTTC.

J is TRBJ1-4 and V is TRBV10-3, with 9 nucleotides matching TRBD1. V lost 11 bases, J lost 2 bases, and 9 bases stayed unmatched. Germline lookup yields CDR1 ENHRY and CDR2 SYGVKD. The CDR3 is 15 amino acids. DNA for the CDR3: TGTGCCGCCAGAACAGGGGGCCCTACTAATGAAAAACTGTTTTTT. Protein product: CAARTGGPTNEKLFF.

The chain joins TRBV6-1 to TRBJ2-7; TRBD1 matches 9 bases. Germline V gene data show CDR1 as MNHNS and CDR2 as SASEGT. This CDR3 spans 14 amino acids. J lost 5 bases, V lost 6 bases, and 8 bases had no gene match. This chain's CDR3 is CASRGGTGRHEQYF. The CDR3 DNA is TGTGCCAGCAGGGGGGGGACAGGGCGGCACGAGCAGTACTTC.

The genes are TRBV28 and TRBJ1-2; D uncertain. This CDR3 has 14 amino acids. V was clipped by 8 bases and J by 0 bases, with 13 bases between them. Germline V lookup: CDR1 MDHEN, CDR2 SYDVKM. CDR3 protein: CASEALTANYGYTF. The CDR3 coding sequence is TGTGCCAGCGAAGCGTTGACGGCTAACTATGGCTACACCTTC.

In this sample, this clone turned up once. This sequence joins TRBV27 and TRBJ2-2; D gene uncertain. Germline V gene sequence: CDR1 MNHEY, CDR2 SMNVEV (reference sequence). This CDR3 has 15 amino acids. Trimming stripped 6 bases from V and 1 base from J, with 12 bases between. The CDR3 bases are TGTGCCAGCAGGCCAGAAGACTGGAACACCGGGGAGCTGTTTTTT. This translates into CASRPEDWNTGELFF.